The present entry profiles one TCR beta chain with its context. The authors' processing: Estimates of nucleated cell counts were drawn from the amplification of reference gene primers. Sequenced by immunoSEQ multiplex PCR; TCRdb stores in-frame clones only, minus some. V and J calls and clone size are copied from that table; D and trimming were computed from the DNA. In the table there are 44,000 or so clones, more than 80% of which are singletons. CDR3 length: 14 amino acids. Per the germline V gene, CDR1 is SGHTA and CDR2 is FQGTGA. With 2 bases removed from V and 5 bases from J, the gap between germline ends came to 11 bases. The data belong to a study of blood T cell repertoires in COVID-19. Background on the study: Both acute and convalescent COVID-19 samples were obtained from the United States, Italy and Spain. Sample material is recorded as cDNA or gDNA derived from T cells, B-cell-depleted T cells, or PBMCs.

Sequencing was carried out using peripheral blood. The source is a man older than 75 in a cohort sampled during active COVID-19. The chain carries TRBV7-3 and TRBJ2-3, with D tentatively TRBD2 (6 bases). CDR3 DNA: TGTGCCAGCAGCTTAGGCGCGGGGTTAGATACGCAGTATTTT. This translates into CASSLGAGLDTQYF.